The sequence of this T cell receptor (beta chain) was determined in a study of cytomegalovirus exposure and HLA in healthy donors. Germline CDR1 and CDR2: LGHNA and YSLEER. The CDR3 spans 16 residues. Germline trimming cut 0 bases from V and 6 bases from J; bases unmatched to any gene: 5. Method: immunoSEQ multiplex PCR; TCRdb's copy keeps in-frame clones and lacks some. The data hold about 160,000 clones, with around 92% observed a single time. The receptor's source is a young woman in good health and CMV-seropositive. Input material: PBMCs. This chain joins TRBV4-3 and TRBJ2-2; TRBD1 agrees at 9 bases. CDR3 coding DNA: TGCGCCAGCAGCCAAGAGGGGACAGGGTCGTCCGGGGAGCTGTTTTTT. Its translation: CASSQEGTGSSGELFF.